The 30 T cell receptor beta chains below all came from one sample that was sequenced in a study of identical twins. In TCRdb, the 5' RACE reads were re-called with MiXCR into one record per CDR3 protein. The data show fewer than 900,000 distinct CDR3 sequences, about 20% seen once. This same sample was also part of a study on T cells expressing NK-cell markers.

The sample taken for sequencing was PBMCs. The receptors here all came from a woman under 30 in good health.

V gene TRBV4-3 combines with J gene TRBJ2-1, with D possibly being TRBD1 (6 bases). Trimming stripped 3 bases from V and 9 bases from J, with 12 bases between. Germline values: CDR1 LGHNA, CDR2 YSLEER. This CDR3 has 13 amino acids. CDR3 loop: CASSHHTGREQFF. CDR3 coding DNA: TGCGCCAGCAGCCATCATACAGGGCGTGAGCAGTTCTTC.

This clonotype has a handful of counts. The CDR3, as DNA: TGTGCCAGCAGGGGGGGGCCGGACATTCAGTACTTC. It specifies CASRGGPDIQYF. The rearrangement uses TRBV12-3 or TRBV12-4 and TRBJ2-4, with D possibly matching TRBD2 (7 bases). Trimming took 6 bases from V and 8 from J, leaving 11 bases between them. The CDR3 covers 12 residues.

This clonotype was seen only a few times. The chain recombines TRBV6-4 with TRBJ1-4; no clear D. The germline V gene encodes CDR1 MRHNA and CDR2 SNTAGT. The CDR3 extends over 15 amino acids. V was cut by 2 bases and J by 5 bases, with 12 bases left in between. CDR3 sequence (DNA): TGTGCCAGCAGTGACGGTGTCGGAGGGAATGAAAAACTGTTTTTT. This sequence encodes CASSDGVGGNEKLFF.

The chain recombines TRBV7-9 with TRBJ2-5; D possibly corresponds to TRBD1 (6 bases). Trimming stripped 6 bases from V and 2 bases from J, with 19 bases between. Looked up from germline, CDR1 is SEHNR and CDR2 is FQNEAQ (reference sequence). The CDR3 extends over 16 amino acids. CDR3 in DNA: TGTGCCAGCAGACAAACAGGGTCACGGCCTCAAGAGACCCAGTACTTC. This sequence encodes CASRQTGSRPQETQYF.

This clonotype was seen a handful of times. The chain employs TRBV7-6 and TRBJ2-1, with D tentatively TRBD2 (6 bases). V was trimmed by 0 bases and J by 8 bases, leaving 17 bases between them. The CDR3 extends over 16 amino acids. The V gene's germline CDR1 is SGHVS and CDR2 FNYEAQ. This CDR3 reads CASSLARRDKRDEQFF. The DNA for the CDR3 is TGTGCCAGCAGCTTAGCGCGGCGGGATAAGAGGGATGAGCAGTTCTTC.

The sample holds a few counts of this clonotype. J is TRBJ1-1 and V is TRBV20-1, with a tentative D call TRBD1 (6 bases). V dropped 3 bases and J dropped 4 bases, with 12 bases sitting between them. From germline, CDR1 is DFQATT and CDR2 SNEGSKA (reference sequence). The CDR3 spans 13 residues. The CDR3 DNA sequence: TGCAGTGCTAGCCGGCAGGGGATCACTGAAGCTTTCTTT. This codes for CSASRQGITEAFF.

Only a few counts were recorded for this clonotype. The V gene is TRBV12-3 or TRBV12-4, the J gene TRBJ2-1; TRBD2 matches at 7 bases. This CDR3 is 13 amino acids long. J lost 10 bases, V lost 6 bases, and 9 bases had no gene match. CDR3 bases: TGTGCCAGCAGATTGGGTCGGCGGGAGGAGCAGTTCTTC. It specifies CASRLGRREEQFF.

This clonotype was seen more than once but under ten times. The chain is built from TRBV24-1 and TRBJ2-1; D might be TRBD1 (6 bases). V was shortened by 3 bases and J by 7 bases, with 12 bases between the two germline ends. The CDR3 sequence is 14 residues long. Germline CDR1 reads KGHDR; CDR2 reads SFDVKD. The DNA for the CDR3 is TGTGCCACCAGTGATAGCACAGGGCGGAATGAGCAGTTCTTC. It is translated as CATSDSTGRNEQFF.

The table lists this clonotype with a few counts. The V call is TRBV20-1, the J call TRBJ2-7; D not resolved. The CDR3 has 11 residues. From germline, CDR1 is DFQATT and CDR2 SNEGSKA (reference sequence). V gave up 6 bases and J gave up 3 bases, with 9 bases separating them. CDR3 sequence (DNA): TGCAGTGCCTTTGGGAACTACGAGCAGTACTTC. Its translation: CSAFGNYEQYF.

V usage is TRBV10-1 and J usage is TRBJ2-3; TRBD2 agrees at 11 bases. Germline V gene sequence: CDR1 WNHNN, CDR2 SYGVQD (reference sequence). With V trimmed by 5 bases and J by 4 bases, 5 bases remained unmatched. This CDR3 has 15 amino acids. CDR3 sequence reads: CASSPTSGGSDTQYF. The CDR3 coding sequence is TGCGCCAGCAGTCCCACTAGCGGGGGCTCAGATACGCAGTATTTT.

This clonotype was found many times. At one end, the junction sequence differs from germline, possibly due to a read error. The chain recombines TRBV12-3 or TRBV12-4 with TRBJ2-1; D is unresolved. This CDR3 contains 11 residues. The CDR3 DNA reads as TGTGCCAGCAGCTTAGTCAATGAGCAGTTCTTC. Residues: CASSLVNEQFF.

The chain links TRBV12-3 or TRBV12-4 to TRBJ2-7; no definite D call. CDR3 size: 12 residues. The V and J ends lost 5 bases and 7 bases respectively, with 12 bases between them. The CDR3 loop is CASSPSRWEQYF. The DNA for the CDR3 is TGTGCCAGCAGTCCTAGTCGTTGGGAGCAGTACTTC.

The V and J genes are TRBV12-3 or TRBV12-4 and TRBJ1-1; no reliable D call. The CDR3 has 15 residues. With 5 bases removed from V and 0 bases from J, the gap between germline ends came to 13 bases. The DNA for the CDR3 is TGTGCCAGCAGTCCGAGCCGGTCCCTGAACACTGAAGCTTTCTTT. Translated, it gives CASSPSRSLNTEAFF.

This clonotype was seen more than once but under ten times. The chain couples TRBV10-3 to TRBJ1-1, with TRBD1 identical over 8 bases. The trim removed 3 bases at V and 7 bases at J, leaving 10 bases unmatched. CDR1 is ENHRY, CDR2 SYGVKD, per germline. CDR3 length: 15 residues. CDR3 protein: CAISDLDREIGEAFF. The CDR3 DNA sequence: TGTGCCATCAGTGACCTGGACAGGGAGATTGGTGAAGCTTTCTTT.

The V call is TRBV11-2, the J call TRBJ1-2; possible D gene TRBD1, 5 bases. Per germline, CDR1 SGHAT and CDR2 FQNNGV. The CDR3 has 16 residues. Trimming took off 3 bases at V and 2 bases at J, with 16 bases between the two ends. As DNA, the CDR3 is TGTGCCAGCAGCTTGGGATTGACCGGGACCAACTATGGCTACACCTTC. This gives the protein CASSLGLTGTNYGYTF.

The chain couples TRBV5-1 to TRBJ2-1; 10 bases align to TRBD2. CDR3 length equals 16 residues. Germline-derived CDR1 and CDR2 are SGHRS and YFSETQ. The V gene end was trimmed by 1 base and the J gene end by 9 bases; junction bases not matched to a gene: 10. This CDR3 is CASSLFLASGSGEQFF. CDR3 bases: TGCGCCAGCAGCTTGTTTTTGGCTAGCGGGAGCGGTGAGCAGTTCTTC.

There are many counts of this clonotype. The rearrangement uses TRBV20-1 and TRBJ2-3, with D perhaps TRBD2 (6 bases). CDR1 DFQATT and CDR2 SNEGSKA come from the germline V gene (reference sequence). This CDR3 comprises 14 residues. CDR3 residues: CSSPGGMSTDTQYF. Written as DNA, the CDR3 is TGCAGCTCGCCCGGGGGAATGAGCACAGATACGCAGTATTTT.

This sequence joins TRBV20-1 and TRBJ2-3; D is ambiguous. Trimming shortened V by 2 bases and J by 1 base, and 4 bases separated the two germline ends. In germline, CDR1 is DFQATT, CDR2 SNEGSKA (reference sequence). The CDR3 spans 12 residues. Here the CDR3 reads CSARQGTDTQYF. CDR3 DNA: TGCAGTGCTAGACAGGGCACAGATACGCAGTATTTT.

As DNA, the CDR3 is TGCGCCAGCAGCTTGGACCGCGGGCAAGATACGCAGTATTTT. As protein: CASSLDRGQDTQYF. This chain connects TRBV5-1 to TRBJ2-3, with D maybe TRBD2 (5 bases). Germline CDR1 SGHRS, CDR2 YFSETQ. The CDR3 contains 14 residues. V was trimmed by 0 bases and J by 5 bases, leaving 10 bases between them.

This clonotype has a count of ten or more. The genes are TRBV6-4 and TRBJ2-5, with D possibly TRBD2 on 6 matching bases. Trimming removed 0 bases at V and 8 bases at J, with 10 bases between. This CDR3 contains 13 residues. The germline CDR1 and CDR2 sequences are MRHNA and SNTAGT. The CDR3 region has the DNA TGTGCCAGCAGTGACTCGTTGGAGGGTACCCAGTACTTC. Translated: CASSDSLEGTQYF.

This clonotype has only a few counts. The chain is built from TRBV7-9 and TRBJ2-7; perhaps TRBD2 as D (6 bases). This CDR3 is built from 14 residues. V shed 3 bases and J shed 3 bases, with 12 bases lying between them. Germline loops: CDR1 SEHNR, CDR2 FQNEAQ (reference sequence). The CDR3, as DNA: TGTGCCAGCAGCTTCGGAAGGAGGGGCTACGAGCAGTACTTC. Amino acid sequence: CASSFGRRGYEQYF.

In its sample, this clonotype was seen once. A clone one base away is much larger, so this may be a read error. This sequence joins TRBV20-1 and TRBJ2-7; a possible D gene is TRBD1 (5 bases). V gave up 4 bases and J gave up 0 bases, with 7 bases separating them. The germline V gene encodes CDR1 DFQATT and CDR2 SNEGSKA (reference sequence). The CDR3 contains 12 residues. CDR3 protein: CSAKDNSYEQYF. The CDR3 nucleotides read TGCAGTGCTAAGGACAACTCCTACGAGCAGTACTTC.

The chain employs TRBV9 and TRBJ2-1; 7 bases agree with TRBD2. Germline CDR1 is SGDLS and CDR2 is YYNGEE. This CDR3 spans 14 amino acids. After removal of 4 bases from V and 5 bases from J, the junction contained 6 bases not matched to a gene. The CDR3 is CASSLSGADNEQFF. The DNA for the CDR3 is TGTGCCAGCAGCCTCAGCGGGGCGGACAATGAGCAGTTCTTC.

The V gene is TRBV5-1, the J gene TRBJ2-7; perhaps D is TRBD1 or TRBD2 (6 bases each). CDR3 length equals 15 residues. The V gene's germline CDR1 is SGHRS and CDR2 YFSETQ. Trimming pared 4 bases from V and 1 base from J, leaving 15 bases between. The CDR3 loop reads CASSPQGGRSYEQYF. The CDR3 DNA is TGCGCCAGCAGCCCCCAAGGGGGGAGATCCTACGAGCAGTACTTC.

This clonotype occurred a few times. The J gene is TRBJ2-7, the V gene TRBV10-3; D tentatively fits TRBD1 or TRBD2 (5 bases each). CDR3 length equals 18 residues. Between the trimmed V and J ends, which lost 0 bases and 6 bases, there was a span of 24 bases. The germline gives CDR1 ENHRY, CDR2 SYGVKD. CDR3 bases: TGTGCCATCAGTGAGTCGGGGACGATAAAAGCGGAATCGTCCGAGCAGTACTTC. Translated, it gives CAISESGTIKAESSEQYF.

The V gene is TRBV12-3 or TRBV12-4, the J gene TRBJ1-6; unclear D gene. V lost 2 bases and J 6 bases, leaving 11 bases between the germline ends. This CDR3 region has 15 residues. The CDR3 nucleotides read TGTGCCAGCAGTTTAATTTGGGCAGTTAATTCACCCCTCCACTTT. It encodes CASSLIWAVNSPLHF.

In this sample, this clonotype turned up a few times. The chain carries TRBV29-1 and TRBJ2-7, with D uncertain. The CDR3 length is 12 residues. Germline CDR1 is SQVTM and CDR2 is ANQGSEA. V shed 4 bases and J shed 0 bases, with 7 bases lying between them. CDR3 in amino acids: CSVGPTSYEQYF. CDR3 DNA: TGCAGCGTTGGACCGACCTCCTACGAGCAGTACTTC.

This sequence joins TRBV7-2 and TRBJ2-1; D not resolved. Germline V gives CDR1 SGHTA, CDR2 FQGNSA. CDR3 size: 12 residues. With 2 bases removed from V and 9 bases from J, the gap between germline ends came to 8 bases. CDR3 region: CASSLIGLEQFF. The CDR3 region has the DNA TGTGCCAGCAGCTTAATAGGGCTTGAGCAGTTCTTC.

The rearrangement uses TRBV5-1 and TRBJ2-5; 10 bases are a match to TRBD2. The CDR3 length is 15 residues. The ends lost 2 bases at V and 3 bases at J; junction bases unmatched: 4. Germline lookup yields CDR1 SGHRS and CDR2 YFSETQ. The CDR3: CASSFLAGVKETQYF. The DNA of the CDR3 is TGCGCCAGCAGCTTCCTAGCGGGGGTCAAAGAGACCCAGTACTTC. The full variable domain, in which reference TRBV5-1 and TRBJ2-5 provide the parts outside the CDR3, is KAGVTQTPRYLIKTRGQQVTLSCSPISGHRSVSWYQQTPGQGLQFLFEYFSETQRNKGNFPGRFSGRQFSNSRSEMNVSTLELGDSALYLCASSFLAGVKETQYFGPGTRLLVL.

This clonotype was found a few times. The chain links TRBV29-1 to TRBJ2-3; 7 positions agree with TRBD1. The CDR3 length is 14 residues. The trim removed 7 bases at V and 2 bases at J, leaving 9 bases unmatched. The germline V gene encodes CDR1 SQVTM and CDR2 ANQGSEA. The CDR3 protein is CSGARTGITDTQYF. CDR3 nucleotides: TGCAGCGGAGCCAGGACAGGCATCACAGATACGCAGTATTTT.